A selection of T cell receptor beta chains follows, all from one sample in a study of Ad26.COV2.S vaccination and SARS-CoV-2 variants. The method was immunoSEQ multiplex PCR; TCRdb's version includes in-frame clones alone and lacks a portion of them. The sample has around 450,000 clones, approximately 89% seen once. Here the sequenced sample was peripheral blood, taken in a trial of Ad26.COV2.S vaccine versus placebo. These receptors all come from a person between 18 and 59 years old who received the Ad26.COV2.S COVID-19 vaccine or a placebo. The conserved cysteine and the conserved F or W are not part of the CDR3 here.

CDR3: ASRKDWGSWGR
V: TRBV28
J: TRBJ1-5

CDR3: AWSARGGRVTYNSPLH
V: TRBV30
J: TRBJ1-6

CDR3: ASSLGGNEQF
V: TRBV5-1
J: TRBJ2-1

CDR3: ASRAPGAGGDQPQH
V: TRBV27
J: TRBJ1-5

CDR3: ASSSDRASNEQF
V: TRBV7-2
J: TRBJ2-1

CDR3: ASSYSGVGSPLH
V: TRBV6-5
J: TRBJ1-6

CDR3: ASSFGPGDEQF
V: TRBV7-3
J: TRBJ2-1

CDR3: ASSVLAGGSYNEQF
V: TRBV9
J: TRBJ2-1

CDR3: ASSLAGGLSDTQY
V: TRBV5-1
J: TRBJ2-3

CDR3: ASRRERLYEQY
V: TRBV5-1
J: TRBJ2-7

CDR3: ASSQETGSEQY
V: TRBV4-3
J: TRBJ2-7

CDR3: ATSDPGQGAYEQY
V: TRBV24-1
J: TRBJ2-7